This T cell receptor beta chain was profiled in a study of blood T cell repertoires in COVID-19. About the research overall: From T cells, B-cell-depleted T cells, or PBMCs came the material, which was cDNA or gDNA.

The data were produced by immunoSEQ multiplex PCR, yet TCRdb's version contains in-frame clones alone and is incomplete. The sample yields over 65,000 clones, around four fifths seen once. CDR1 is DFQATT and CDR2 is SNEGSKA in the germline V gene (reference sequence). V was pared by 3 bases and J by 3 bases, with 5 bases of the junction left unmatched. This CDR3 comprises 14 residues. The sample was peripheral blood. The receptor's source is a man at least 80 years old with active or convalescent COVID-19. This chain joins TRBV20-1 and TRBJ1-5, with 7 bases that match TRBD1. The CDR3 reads CSASEGAINQPQHF. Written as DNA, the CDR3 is TGCAGTGCTAGTGAGGGGGCCATCAATCAGCCCCAGCATTTT.